These 20 T cell receptor beta chains came from one sample sequenced in a study of blood T cell repertoires in COVID-19 (dated by TCRdb to 2020 to 2022). Libraries came from the immunoSEQ multiplex PCR assay. This is the immuneACCESS table as TCRdb keeps it, with only in-frame sequences that have V and J called. A part of the clones is gone; compared with another copy, unresolved V genes explain less than half, and the rest is unexplained. This sample holds fewer than 500,000 clones; 86% were observed only once. Roughly 1.4% of the sample belongs to the ten largest clones. The specimen sequenced was peripheral blood. These receptors originate from a woman aged 25 to 39 with active or convalescent COVID-19.

The J gene is TRBJ1-2, the V gene TRBV7-2, with D hard to call. The germline gives CDR1 SGHTA, CDR2 FQGNSA. V was shortened by 5 bases and J by 3 bases, with 4 bases between the two germline ends. This CDR3 spans 11 amino acids. Here the CDR3 DNA reads TGTGCCAGCAGCCCCGACTATGGCTACACCTTC. Translated, it gives CASSPDYGYTF.

The V and J genes are TRBV6-5 and TRBJ1-5; 8 positions agree with TRBD1. The CDR3 extends over 13 amino acids. Germline loops: CDR1 MNHEY, CDR2 SVGAGI. The V and J ends lost 6 bases and 4 bases, in that order; junction bases with no gene match: 2. The CDR3: CASRTGGNQPQHF. CDR3 DNA sequence: TGTGCCAGCAGAACAGGGGGTAATCAGCCCCAGCATTTT.

The chain is built from TRBV9 and TRBJ2-1; TRBD2 agrees at 8 bases. CDR1 SGDLS and CDR2 YYNGEE come from the germline V gene. The CDR3 sequence is 15 residues long. Losses at the gene ends were 3 bases for V and 1 base for J; bases not matched to a gene: 3. Here the CDR3 DNA reads TGTGCCAGCAGCGCCGAGCGGGAGTCCTACAATGAGCAGTTCTTC. Amino acids: CASSAERESYNEQFF.

The V call is TRBV3-1 (or the pseudogene TRBV3-2), the J call TRBJ2-5; 7 bases align to TRBD1. Germline values: CDR1 LGHDT, CDR2 YNNKEL (reference sequence). V dropped 2 bases and J dropped 5; count of bases not matched to a gene: 5. The CDR3 has 14 amino acids. In DNA, the CDR3 is TGTGCCAGCAGCCAACCTCGGGACAGCGAGACCCAGTACTTC. The encoded protein is CASSQPRDSETQYF.

The chain recombines TRBV18 with TRBJ1-1; no firm D call. The V gene lost 1 base and the J gene lost 3 bases, with 21 bases spanning the gap. This CDR3 spans 18 amino acids. Germline V lookup: CDR1 KGHSH, CDR2 LQKENI. The CDR3 reads CASSPRVELGPWDTEAFF. CDR3 in DNA: TGTGCCAGCTCACCACGAGTGGAATTGGGCCCCTGGGACACTGAAGCTTTCTTT. The full variable domain, in which reference TRBV18 and TRBJ1-1 provide the parts outside the CDR3, is NAGVMQNPRHLVRRRGQEARLRCSPMKGHSHVYWYRQLPEEGLKFMVYLQKENIIDESGMPKERFSAEFPKEGPSILRIQQVVRGDSAAYFCASSPRVELGPWDTEAFFGQGTRLTVV.

The chain is built from TRBV4-1 and TRBJ2-7, with 7 positions matching TRBD2. V was pared by 2 bases and J by 7 bases, with 14 bases of the junction left unmatched. The CDR3 runs 16 residues. Germline V CDR1 and CDR2: MGHRA, YSYEKL. The CDR3 DNA sequence: TGCGCCAGCAGCCAACCCTGGGAGGGCCGCGGTGGAGAGCAGTACTTC. Amino acid sequence: CASSQPWEGRGGEQYF.

The genes are TRBV20-1 and TRBJ2-7; D gene uncertain. Germline values: CDR1 DFQATT, CDR2 SNEGSKA (reference sequence). V was cut by 4 bases and J by 6 bases, with 10 bases left in between. The CDR3 totals 11 residues. CDR3 sequence: CSAIGPAEQYF. The CDR3 DNA is TGCAGTGCTATTGGCCCTGCCGAGCAGTACTTC.

This chain uses TRBV24-1 with TRBJ2-1; D is possibly TRBD1 (5 bases). Germline loops: CDR1 KGHDR, CDR2 SFDVKD. V was cut by 8 bases and J by 0 bases, with 16 bases left in between. This CDR3 spans 16 amino acids. The DNA for the CDR3 is TGTGCCACCACTCCGATAACAGGTAACTCCTACAATGAGCAGTTCTTC. Protein product: CATTPITGNSYNEQFF.

The chain couples TRBV13 to TRBJ2-7, with D hard to call. Germline assignment: CDR1 PRHDT and CDR2 FYEKMQ (reference sequence). The CDR3 extends over 11 amino acids. The ends were cut back, 1 base at V and 7 bases at J, with 5 bases in the middle. CDR3 residues: CASSLEREQYF. The CDR3 DNA reads as TGTGCCAGCAGCTTAGAGAGGGAGCAGTACTTC.

The chain uses TRBV7-7 and TRBJ2-2; a weak D match, TRBD1 (5 bases). The CDR3 runs to 14 residues. CDR1 and CDR2 from the germline V gene are SSHAT and FNYEAQ (reference sequence). V dropped 5 bases and J dropped 1 base, with 8 bases sitting between them. Here the CDR3 DNA reads TGTGCCAGCAGCATAGGACAGAACACCGGGGAGCTGTTTTTT. Amino acids: CASSIGQNTGELFF.

This clone has a single count. Other DNA sequences within the sample encode an identical CDR3. V usage is TRBV18 and J usage is TRBJ1-2, with 11 nucleotides matching TRBD1. V shed 3 bases and J 3 bases; nucleotides not matched to a gene: 3. CDR1 is KGHSH and CDR2 is LQKENI in the germline V gene. The CDR3 totals 15 residues. The CDR3 sequence: CASSPGQGADYGYTF. CDR3 coding DNA: TGTGCCAGCTCACCCGGACAGGGGGCAGACTATGGCTACACCTTC.

The CDR3, as DNA: TGCGCCAGCAGCACCACTAGCGACCGCACAGATACGCAGTATTTT. Its translation: CASSTTSDRTDTQYF. The chain is built from TRBV5-1 and TRBJ2-3; 7 bases line up with TRBD2. Germline assignment: CDR1 SGHRS and CDR2 YFSETQ. The junction had 6 bases not matched to a gene; V was cut back by 4 bases and J by 1 base. This CDR3 is built from 15 residues. The entire variable domain, with the rest obtained from reference TRBV5-1 and TRBJ2-3, is as follows: KAGVTQTPRYLIKTRGQQVTLSCSPISGHRSVSWYQQTPGQGLQFLFEYFSETQRNKGNFPGRFSGRQFSNSRSEMNVSTLELGDSALYLCASSTTSDRTDTQYFGPGTRLTVL.

The chain recombines TRBV3-1 (or the pseudogene TRBV3-2) with TRBJ2-3; TRBD2 agrees at 10 bases. The CDR3 totals 16 residues. V lost 4 bases to trimming and J lost 4 bases; unmatched junction nucleotides: 8. CDR1 and CDR2 from the germline V gene are LGHDT and YNNKEL (reference sequence). CDR3 sequence: CASSPLGLAAADTQYF. CDR3 nucleotide sequence: TGTGCCAGCAGCCCCCTCGGACTAGCGGCTGCAGATACGCAGTATTTT.

The chain joins TRBV18 to TRBJ1-1; 7 nucleotides line up with TRBD1. V lost 4 bases to trimming and J lost 0 bases; unmatched junction nucleotides: 2. CDR3 length: 14 residues. From germline, CDR1 is KGHSH and CDR2 LQKENI. This CDR3 reads CASSQDRVNTEAFF. CDR3 in DNA: TGTGCCAGCTCACAAGACAGGGTGAACACTGAAGCTTTCTTT.

This rearrangement joins TRBV5-8 to TRBJ2-3; TRBD1 matches at 10 bases. This CDR3 has 16 amino acids. Looked up from germline, CDR1 is SGHTS and CDR2 is YDEGEE. Germline trimming cut 4 bases from V and 0 bases from J; bases unmatched to any gene: 5. CDR3: CASSLGQGVSTDTQYF. DNA for the CDR3: TGTGCCAGCAGCCTAGGACAGGGGGTGAGCACAGATACGCAGTATTTT.

The J gene is TRBJ2-1, the V gene TRBV21-1; the D call of TRBD2 is as the table states it, not checked on the DNA. TRBV21-1 is reported as a pseudogene. The CDR3 is 14 amino acids. The CDR3 DNA follows: TGTGCCGCTACTAGCGGGAGCGGCCTTAATGAGCAGTTCTTC. Translated, it gives CAATSGSGLNEQFF.

This chain links TRBV7-2 with TRBJ1-4; possibly TRBD1 for D (5 bases). The CDR3 spans 15 residues. Germline V CDR1 and CDR2: SGHTA, FQGNSA. Trimming cost V 5 bases and J 3 bases, with 13 bases left between them. CDR3: CASSSEAGPNEKLFF. The CDR3 DNA follows: TGTGCCAGCAGCAGCGAAGCAGGGCCTAATGAAAAACTGTTTTTT.

The chain employs TRBV5-4 and TRBJ1-3; D ambiguous. The CDR3 length is 13 residues. Trimming pared 0 bases from V and 10 bases from J, leaving 11 bases between. Germline V gene sequence: CDR1 SGHNT, CDR2 YYREEE (reference sequence). This chain's CDR3 is CASSLAAARTIYF. CDR3 bases: TGTGCCAGCAGCTTGGCCGCTGCTAGAACCATATATTTT.

For the CDR3, the DNA is TGTGCCATAACGGGGGGCCACTATGGCTACACCTTC. Amino acids: CAITGGHYGYTF. This sequence joins TRBV6-5 and TRBJ1-2, with D tentatively TRBD1 (6 bases). This CDR3 comprises 12 residues. CDR1 is MNHEY, CDR2 SVGAGI, per germline. With 10 bases removed from V and 3 bases from J, the gap between germline ends came to 12 bases.

This clone has just one count. The rearrangement uses TRBV28 and TRBJ1-3; D not resolved. V lost 6 bases and J 4 bases, leaving 16 bases between the germline ends. CDR3 length: 15 residues. CDR1 MDHEN and CDR2 SYDVKM come from the germline V gene. The CDR3 DNA reads as TGTGCCAGCAGCCCACGCCAGGTTCGAGGAAACACCATATATTTT. Amino acids: CASSPRQVRGNTIYF.